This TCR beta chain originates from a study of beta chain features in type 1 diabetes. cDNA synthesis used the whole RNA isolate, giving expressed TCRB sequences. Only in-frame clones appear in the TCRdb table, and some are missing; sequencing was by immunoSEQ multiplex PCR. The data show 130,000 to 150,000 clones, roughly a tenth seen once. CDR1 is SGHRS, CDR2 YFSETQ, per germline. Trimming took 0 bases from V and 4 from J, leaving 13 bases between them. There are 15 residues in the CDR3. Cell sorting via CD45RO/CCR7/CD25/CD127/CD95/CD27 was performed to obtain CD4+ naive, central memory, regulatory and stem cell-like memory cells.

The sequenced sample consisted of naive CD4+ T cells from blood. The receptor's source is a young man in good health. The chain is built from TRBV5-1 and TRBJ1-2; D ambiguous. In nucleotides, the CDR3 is TGCGCCAGCAGCTTGGGTACTAGCCCTAGCTATGGCTACACCTTC. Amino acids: CASSLGTSPSYGYTF.